Listed here are 4 T cell receptor beta chains from one sample, sequenced in a study of cytomegalovirus exposure and HLA in healthy donors. With 60 Vbeta and 13 Jbeta primers, the PCR was carried out. Produced via immunoSEQ multiplex PCR; TCRdb's table is partial and in-frame only. The sample holds 150,000 to 200,000 clones, around 80% seen once. Specimen: PBMCs. These receptors came from a woman aged 45-65 years in good health and CMV-seropositive.

This clone was picked up a small number of times. This chain links TRBV6-1 with TRBJ2-3; D unclear. V lost 3 bases and J 7 bases, leaving 5 bases between the germline ends. Germline-derived CDR1 and CDR2 are MNHNS and SASEGT. CDR3 length: 11 residues. The CDR3 reads CASSEEYTQYF. The CDR3 DNA sequence: TGTGCCAGCAGTGAGGAGTATACGCAGTATTTT.

This chain links TRBV28 with TRBJ1-5; TRBD1 might be the D (5 bases). The V gene lost 6 bases and the J gene lost 7 bases, with 25 bases spanning the gap. CDR3 size: 17 residues. CDR1 and CDR2 (germline): MDHEN, SYDVKM. CDR3 amino acids: CASSQTDIYGGGQPQHF. DNA for the CDR3: TGTGCCAGCAGCCAAACCGATATTTATGGGGGGGGACAGCCCCAGCATTTT.

J is TRBJ2-2 and V is TRBV6-1; 9 nucleotides match TRBD1. V gave up 2 bases and J gave up 5 bases; unmatched junction bases: 3. Germline V gene sequence: CDR1 MNHNS, CDR2 SASEGT. The CDR3 extends over 15 amino acids. The CDR3 nucleotides are TGTGCCAGCAGTGAATGGGACAGGGCGACCGGGGAGCTGTTTTTT. Protein: CASSEWDRATGELFF.

V usage is TRBV19 and J usage is TRBJ1-5; the D gene is possibly TRBD1 (6 bases). In germline, CDR1 is LNHDA, CDR2 SQIVND (reference sequence). The ends were cut back, 10 bases at V and 0 bases at J, with 16 bases in the middle. The CDR3 loop spans 15 amino acids. CDR3 region: CATEMTGYSNQPQHF. In DNA, the CDR3 is TGTGCCACCGAAATGACAGGTTATAGCAATCAGCCCCAGCATTTT.